The next 32 T cell receptor beta chains were all read from a single sample in a study of PD-L1 blockade in urothelial cancer. Only in-frame clones appear in the TCRdb table, and some are missing; sequencing was by immunoSEQ multiplex PCR. The profile shows some 27,000 clones, around 85% of them singletons. The starting material was PBMCs, obtained around atezolizumab (anti-PD-L1) treatment. The receptors originated from a man aged 45-65 years with urothelial cancer.

This CDR3 reads CASSLGTGNQPQHF. As DNA, the CDR3 is TGTGCCAGCAGCCTTGGGACAGGCAATCAGCCCCAGCATTTT. V gene TRBV6-5 combines with J gene TRBJ1-5; TRBD1 matches 7 bases. The CDR3 contains 14 residues. Trimming at V came to 6 bases and at J to 2 bases, leaving 4 bases not matched to a gene. Germline-derived CDR1 and CDR2 are MNHEY and SVGAGI.

The table lists this clone with a count of one. This chain joins TRBV7-3 and TRBJ1-1; D may be TRBD1 (6 bases). Trimming cost V 0 bases and J 3 bases, with 14 bases left between them. Germline-derived CDR1 and CDR2 are SGHTA and FQGTGA. The CDR3 covers 16 residues. CDR3 loop: CASSLTGGTTHTEAFF. Written as DNA, the CDR3 is TGTGCCAGCAGCTTAACGGGAGGGACAACTCACACTGAAGCTTTCTTT.

The chain employs TRBV9 and TRBJ2-5, with D perhaps TRBD2 (6 bases). Looked up from germline, CDR1 is SGDLS and CDR2 is YYNGEE. The CDR3 extends over 15 amino acids. Deletions cut 4 bases from V and 1 base from J, with 14 bases between. In nucleotides, the CDR3 is TGTGCCAGCAGCCTCGGGAGCCACTCCCAAGAGACCCAGTACTTC. Protein: CASSLGSHSQETQYF.

The rearrangement links TRBV28 to TRBJ2-3, with D tentatively TRBD2 (7 bases). Trimming pared 5 bases from V and 7 bases from J, leaving 16 bases between. The length of the CDR3 is 14 residues. Germline CDR1 MDHEN, CDR2 SYDVKM. For the CDR3, the DNA is TGTGCCAGCAGTCCGGGGGGCCCCCGGTATACGCAGTATTTT. Residues: CASSPGGPRYTQYF.

The chain is built from TRBV9 and TRBJ1-1; 7 nucleotides match TRBD1. Trimming at V came to 1 base and at J to 5 bases, leaving 8 bases not matched to a gene. The germline CDR1 and CDR2 sequences are SGDLS and YYNGEE. This CDR3 region has 15 residues. The CDR3: CASSVSSGGQTEAFF. The CDR3 region has the DNA TGTGCCAGCAGCGTAAGCTCAGGGGGTCAAACTGAAGCTTTCTTT. The whole variable domain, remainder taken from reference TRBV9 and TRBJ1-1, is DSGVTQTPKHLITATGQRVTLRCSPRSGDLSVYWYQQSLDQGLQFLIQYYNGEERAKGNILERFSAQQFPDLHSELNLSSLELGDSALYFCASSVSSGGQTEAFFGQGTRLTVV.

The rearrangement joins TRBV11-3 to TRBJ2-1, with a possible D match to TRBD2 (6 bases). V shed 4 bases and J shed 7 bases, with 17 bases lying between them. Germline CDR1 SGHNT, CDR2 YENEEA. This CDR3 contains 15 residues. The DNA for the CDR3 is TGTGCCAGCAGCTCGGAGGGAGGCCGGGGGAATGAGCAGTTCTTC. Translated: CASSSEGGRGNEQFF.

The V call is TRBV19, the J call TRBJ1-1, with no clear D. Trimming took off 7 bases at V and 1 base at J, with 19 bases between the two ends. The length of the CDR3 is 16 residues. CDR1 is LNHDA, CDR2 SQIVND, per germline (reference sequence). CDR3 DNA: TGTGCCAGTACCAAAGAGGGCTTCCGACCGAACACTGAAGCTTTCTTT. Residues: CASTKEGFRPNTEAFF.

The genes are TRBV7-2 and TRBJ2-7, with 11 bases fitting TRBD2. The germline V gene encodes CDR1 SGHTA and CDR2 FQGNSA. There are 16 residues in the CDR3. The V segment lost 1 base and the J segment 4 bases; nucleotides outside the gene matches: 6. The CDR3 reads CASSLVGASGGYEQYF. DNA for the CDR3: TGTGCCAGCAGCTTAGTAGGCGCTAGCGGGGGGTACGAGCAGTACTTC.

The chain is built from TRBV10-2 and TRBJ2-5, with D tentatively TRBD2 (6 bases). The J call could be wrong; TRBJ2-7 is a better fit for the DNA end. Per the germline V gene, CDR1 is WSHSY and CDR2 is SAAADI. The CDR3 runs 11 residues. The CDR3 reads CASSGSHEQYF. CDR3 sequence (DNA): TGCGCCAGCAGCGGGAGTCACGAGCAGTACTTC.

The chain employs TRBV5-6 and TRBJ2-2; tentatively, D is TRBD2 (5 bases). Germline CDR1 SGHDT, CDR2 YYEEEE. V lost 1 base and J 7 bases, leaving 17 bases between the germline ends. This CDR3 comprises 16 residues. Here the CDR3 reads CASSLSRLASVGELFF. In DNA form, the CDR3 reads TGTGCCAGCAGCTTGTCACGGCTAGCCTCCGTCGGGGAGCTGTTTTTT.

This chain links TRBV5-1 with TRBJ2-5, with 7 nucleotides matching TRBD2. Per germline, CDR1 SGHRS and CDR2 YFSETQ. Losses at the gene ends were 0 bases for V and 4 bases for J; bases not matched to a gene: 6. The CDR3 runs 15 residues. CDR3 DNA: TGCGCCAGCAGCTTGGGGGGCGGGAGAGTAGAGACCCAGTACTTC. This codes for CASSLGGGRVETQYF.

The V and J genes are TRBV9 and TRBJ2-2; a weak D match, TRBD2 (6 bases). V was shortened by 4 bases and J by 1 base, with 17 bases between the two germline ends. The germline gives CDR1 SGDLS, CDR2 YYNGEE. This CDR3 has 17 residues. CDR3 loop: CASSPFGGTLNTGELFF. CDR3 nucleotides: TGTGCCAGCAGCCCTTTCGGCGGGACCCTGAACACCGGGGAGCTGTTTTTT.

J is TRBJ1-4 and V is TRBV29-1; D is undetermined. The CDR3 loop spans 12 amino acids. The ends were cut back, 7 bases at V and 0 bases at J, with 6 bases in the middle. The germline V gene has CDR1 SQVTM and CDR2 ANQGSEA. CDR3 coding DNA: TGCAGCGCCGGGGCAACTAATGAAAAACTGTTTTTT. Translating it yields CSAGATNEKLFF.

The CDR3 sequence: CASSPVRGLAGGYNEQFF. CDR3 bases: TGTGCCAGCTCACCCGTCAGGGGCCTAGCGGGAGGCTACAATGAGCAGTTCTTC. V and J are TRBV18 and TRBJ2-1; 11 bases map to TRBD2. The CDR3 runs 18 residues. CDR1 KGHSH and CDR2 LQKENI come from the germline V gene. V shed 3 bases, J shed 3 bases, and the junction held 10 bases outside the gene matches. Together with reference TRBV18 and TRBJ2-1, the CDR3 gives the full variable domain: NAGVMQNPRHLVRRRGQEARLRCSPMKGHSHVYWYRQLPEEGLKFMVYLQKENIIDESGMPKERFSAEFPKEGPSILRIQQVVRGDSAAYFCASSPVRGLAGGYNEQFFGPGTRLTVL.

V gene TRBV11-2 combines with J gene TRBJ1-5; tentatively, D is TRBD1 (5 bases). CDR3 length: 15 residues. Germline assignment: CDR1 SGHAT and CDR2 FQNNGV. V lost 0 bases, J lost 4 bases, and 10 bases lay in between. The DNA of the CDR3 is TGTGCCAGCAGCTTAGATACAGGTCCTAATCAGCCCCAGCATTTT. It translates to CASSLDTGPNQPQHF.

The chain recombines TRBV7-2 with TRBJ1-2; D uncertain. V lost 1 base, J lost 5 bases, and 8 bases lay in between. The CDR3 length is 13 residues. The germline V gene has CDR1 SGHTA and CDR2 FQGNSA. CDR3 DNA: TGTGCCAGCAGCTTAGAGACAAAGTATGGCTACACCTTC. This sequence encodes CASSLETKYGYTF.

The chain carries TRBV7-9 and TRBJ2-3; tentative D call: TRBD2 (6 bases). The CDR3 is 16 amino acids. The germline V gene has CDR1 SEHNR and CDR2 FQNEAQ (reference sequence). Trimming removed 4 bases at V and 2 bases at J, with 16 bases between. CDR3 sequence: CASSSYSRDFTDTQYF. DNA of the CDR3: TGTGCCAGCAGCTCATATAGTCGGGACTTCACAGATACGCAGTATTTT.

V usage is TRBV2 and J usage is TRBJ2-1; D might be TRBD1 (6 bases). Germline V gene data show CDR1 as SNHLY and CDR2 as FYNNEI. CDR3 length: 13 amino acids. Trimming removed 5 bases at V and 11 bases at J, with 16 bases between. The CDR3 protein is CASSRGITTKQFF. The CDR3 nucleotides are TGTGCCAGCAGTAGGGGGATTACAACTAAGCAGTTCTTC.

The chain couples TRBV5-4 to TRBJ2-7; D remains unclear. This CDR3 contains 15 residues. The germline V gene has CDR1 SGHNT and CDR2 YYREEE (reference sequence). Trimming took off 1 base at V and 7 bases at J, with 18 bases between the two ends. CDR3 coding DNA: TGTGCCAGCAGCTTGTCAACGGTTGCGGCGCGGGAGCAGTACTTC. Translation gives CASSLSTVAAREQYF.

This clone has more than one count but fewer than ten. This chain connects TRBV29-1 to TRBJ1-1, with 7 bases that match TRBD1. The CDR3 covers 11 residues. Per germline, CDR1 SQVTM and CDR2 ANQGSEA. With 6 bases clipped from V and 8 bases from J, the junction kept 6 bases outside the gene matches. The CDR3, as DNA: TGCAGCGTGCGAAAGACAGGGGAAGCTTTCTTT. Translated, it gives CSVRKTGEAFF.

The chain links TRBV6-5 to TRBJ2-1; 8 bases align to TRBD2. V lost 7 bases to trimming and J lost 0 bases; unmatched junction nucleotides: 5. The CDR3 sequence is 15 residues long. Germline-derived CDR1 and CDR2 are MNHEY and SVGAGI. The chain's CDR3 is CASTTGGGSYNEQFF. The CDR3 DNA sequence: TGTGCCAGCACCACCGGGGGGGGCTCCTACAATGAGCAGTTCTTC.

The chain uses TRBV6-9 and TRBJ2-3; 9 bases align to TRBD2. Germline CDR1 is MNHGY and CDR2 is SVAAGI. With 6 bases clipped from V and 0 bases from J, the junction kept 4 bases outside the gene matches. The CDR3 runs 15 residues. The CDR3 reads CASRPAGGSTDTQYF. In nucleotides, the CDR3 is TGTGCCAGCAGACCAGCGGGGGGCAGCACAGATACGCAGTATTTT.

J is TRBJ2-3 and V is TRBV2, with TRBD2 identical over 11 bases. In germline, CDR1 is SNHLY, CDR2 FYNNEI. The V segment lost 10 bases and the J segment 6 bases; nucleotides outside the gene matches: 12. This CDR3 is 15 amino acids long. The CDR3 spells CATRGTSGRGDTQYF. CDR3 nucleotides: TGTGCCACCAGGGGGACTAGCGGACGAGGGGATACGCAGTATTTT.

In its sample, this clone was seen once. The chain joins TRBV10-1 to TRBJ2-2; TRBD1 is a possible D gene (5 bases). From germline, CDR1 is WNHNN and CDR2 SYGVQD (reference sequence). The CDR3 is made up of 14 amino acids. V was clipped by 2 bases and J by 3 bases, with 7 bases between them. The CDR3 sequence is CASSEDSYTGELFF. The DNA of the CDR3 is TGCGCCAGCAGTGAGGACAGCTACACCGGGGAGCTGTTTTTT.

As concerns this clone: At one of its ends the junction is not consistent with the germline gene, which may arise from a read error. The chain uses TRBV4-1 and TRBJ1-2, with D perhaps TRBD1 (6 bases). The CDR3 has 16 residues. Germline assignment: CDR1 MGHRA and CDR2 YSYEKL. The CDR3 DNA reads TGCGCCAGCACCCAACAACCAAACACAGGGAAGGATGGCTACACCTTC. Its translation: CASTQQPNTGKDGYTF.

This chain connects TRBV6-6 to TRBJ1-2; the match to TRBD1 covers 7 bases. Germline V CDR1 and CDR2: MNHNY, SVGAGI (reference sequence). The CDR3 has 12 amino acids. The junction had 3 bases not matched to a gene; V was cut back by 5 bases and J by 6 bases. CDR3 sequence: CASSGQVDGYTF. CDR3 bases: TGTGCCAGCAGTGGACAGGTGGATGGCTACACCTTC.

The table lists this clone with a count of one. J is TRBJ2-1 and V is TRBV7-9; no clear D. The CDR3 is 12 amino acids. Germline-derived CDR1 and CDR2 are SEHNR and FQNEAQ (reference sequence). V was clipped by 8 bases and J by 5 bases, with 10 bases between them. The DNA for the CDR3 is TGTGCCAGCTTCCGGAGCGACAATGAGCAGTTCTTC. Its protein is CASFRSDNEQFF.

V and J are TRBV6-1 and TRBJ1-1, with a tentative D call TRBD1 (6 bases). V lost 6 bases, J lost 1 base, and 15 bases lay in between. CDR1 is MNHNS and CDR2 is SASEGT in the germline V gene. There are 15 residues in the CDR3. CDR3 DNA sequence: TGTGCCAGCAGGGCCCACGGACAGAAGAACACTGAAGCTTTCTTT. This encodes CASRAHGQKNTEAFF.

This CDR3 is CASSTTGNTEAFF. CDR3 nucleotide sequence: TGTGCCAGTAGTACTACAGGGAACACTGAAGCTTTCTTT. The chain employs TRBV19 and TRBJ1-1; perhaps TRBD1 as D (5 bases). The V gene's germline CDR1 is LNHDA and CDR2 SQIVND (reference sequence). This CDR3 is built from 13 residues. V was cut by 4 bases and J by 1 base, with 7 bases left in between.

The genes are TRBV18 and TRBJ2-5; D is perhaps TRBD1 (6 bases). The germline V and J ends were trimmed by 2 bases and 2 bases, with 12 bases remaining between them. CDR3 length equals 15 residues. Germline CDR1 KGHSH, CDR2 LQKENI. DNA of the CDR3: TGTGCCAGCTCACCATGGGGACACCCACAAGAGACCCAGTACTTC. As protein: CASSPWGHPQETQYF.

The chain combines TRBV1 with TRBJ2-1; the listed D gene, TRBD2, was not tested against the DNA. TRBV1 is an annotated pseudogene. This CDR3 is built from 19 residues. The CDR3 protein is CTSSQDGTSGGAIYNEQFF. The CDR3 DNA is TGCACCAGCAGCCAAGACGGGACTAGCGGGGGGGCGATCTACAATGAGCAGTTCTTC.

The gene calls are TRBV11-2 and TRBJ1-6, with 7 bases that match TRBD1. V shed 5 bases and J 5 bases; nucleotides not matched to a gene: 6. From germline, CDR1 is SGHAT and CDR2 FQNNGV. The CDR3 consists of 15 residues. The CDR3 nucleotides read TGTGCCAGCAGCGAGGGGGCCTATAATAATTCACCCCTCCACTTT. Protein product: CASSEGAYNNSPLHF.